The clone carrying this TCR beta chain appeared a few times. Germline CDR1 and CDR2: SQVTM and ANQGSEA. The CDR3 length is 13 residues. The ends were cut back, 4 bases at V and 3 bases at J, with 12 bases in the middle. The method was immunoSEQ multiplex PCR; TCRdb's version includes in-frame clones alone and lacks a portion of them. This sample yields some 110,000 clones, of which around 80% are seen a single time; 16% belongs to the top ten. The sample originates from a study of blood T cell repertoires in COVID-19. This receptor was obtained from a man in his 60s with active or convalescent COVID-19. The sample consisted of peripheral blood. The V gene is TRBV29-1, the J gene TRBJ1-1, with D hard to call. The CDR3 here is CSVVGGPDTEAFF. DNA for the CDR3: TGCAGCGTTGTCGGAGGGCCTGACACTGAAGCTTTCTTT.